The 30 T cell receptor beta chains reported below all come from one sample, sequenced in a study of cytomegalovirus exposure and HLA in healthy donors. The PCR used 60 Vbeta and 13 Jbeta primers. Clones were read by immunoSEQ multiplex PCR, and TCRdb kept only the in-frame ones, dropping some. In the table there are about 87,000 clones, approximately 69% of which are singletons. The sequenced material came from PBMCs. Receptors originate from a man aged 30 to 45 in good health and CMV-seropositive.

The V and J genes are TRBV19 and TRBJ1-2, with D perhaps matching TRBD1 (6 bases). Germline V gives CDR1 LNHDA, CDR2 SQIVND (reference sequence). CDR3 length equals 16 residues. V lost 2 bases, J lost 0 bases, and 13 bases lay in between. Written as DNA, the CDR3 is TGTGCCAGTAGTATAAATCTGGGGGCGTCTAACTATGGCTACACCTTC. Its translation: CASSINLGASNYGYTF. The whole variable domain, filled in from reference TRBV19 and TRBJ1-2, reads DGGITQSPKYLFRKEGQNVTLSCEQNLNHDAMYWYRQDPGQGLRLIYYSQIVNDFQKGDIAEGYSVSREKKESFPLTVTSAQKNPTAFYLCASSINLGASNYGYTFGSGTRLTVV.

Comment on this clone: Relative to the germline gene, one junction end is altered; a read error may explain this. The chain couples TRBV6-5 to TRBJ1-4, with a weak D call TRBD1 (6 bases). This CDR3 contains 14 residues. CDR1 is MNHEY and CDR2 is SVGAGI in the germline V gene. This chain's CDR3 is CASRNQGSNERLFF. CDR3 nucleotide sequence: TGTGCCAGCAGGAACCAGGGGTCCAATGAAAGACTGTTTTTT.

The chain is built from TRBV5-1 and TRBJ2-1; 10 bases are a match to TRBD2. With V trimmed by 7 bases and J by 2 bases, 9 bases remained unmatched. CDR1 and CDR2 from the germline V gene are SGHRS and YFSETQ. The CDR3 totals 16 residues. The CDR3 DNA sequence: TGCGCCAGCTTCGAGAGCGGGAGGGCCGCCTACAATGAGCAGTTCTTC. Translating it yields CASFESGRAAYNEQFF.

In its sample, this clone was seen once. V is TRBV9 and J is TRBJ1-3, with D possibly TRBD1 on 6 matching bases. The CDR3 contains 15 residues. V shed 4 bases and J shed 3 bases, with 14 bases lying between them. Germline V gene sequence: CDR1 SGDLS, CDR2 YYNGEE. This chain's CDR3 is CASSPSGDNGNTIYF. The CDR3 DNA reads TGTGCCAGCAGCCCGAGCGGGGACAATGGAAACACCATATATTTT.

The chain is built from TRBV30 and TRBJ2-7; tentative D call: TRBD1 (6 bases). The CDR3 runs 12 residues. The V end was cut by 2 bases, the J end by 5 bases, with 10 bases between. CDR1 is GTSNPN and CDR2 is SVGIG in the germline V gene (reference sequence). In DNA form, the CDR3 reads TGTGCCTGGAGTCAACAGGGCGACGAGCAGTACTTC. This gives the protein CAWSQQGDEQYF. Complete variable domain (other parts from reference TRBV30 and TRBJ2-7): SQTIHQWPATLVQPVGSPLSLECTVEGTSNPNLYWYRQAAGRGLQLLFYSVGIGQISSEVPQNLSASRPQDRQFILSSKKLLLSDSGFYLCAWSQQGDEQYFGPGTRLTVT.

The gene calls are TRBV6-5 and TRBJ2-1, with a tentative D call TRBD2 (5 bases). This CDR3 spans 14 amino acids. In germline, CDR1 is MNHEY, CDR2 SVGAGI. V was clipped by 1 base and J by 6 bases, with 10 bases between them. The CDR3 DNA sequence: TGTGCCAGCAGTTACTTTTCTAGCAGCAATGAGCAGTTCTTC. Its protein product is CASSYFSSSNEQFF.

The chain recombines TRBV2 with TRBJ2-7; possibly TRBD1 for D (6 bases). Trimming took off 5 bases at V and 0 bases at J, with 8 bases between the two ends. The CDR3 is 13 residues long. Germline lookup yields CDR1 SNHLY and CDR2 FYNNEI. The CDR3 loop reads CASSPDSSYEQYF. The CDR3 DNA follows: TGTGCCAGCAGTCCGGACAGCTCCTACGAGCAGTACTTC.

This clone was seen a few times. This sequence joins TRBV7-9 and TRBJ2-7; the D gene is possibly TRBD1 (6 bases). With 4 bases removed from V and 2 bases from J, the gap between germline ends came to 15 bases. The V gene's germline CDR1 is SEHNR and CDR2 FQNEAQ (reference sequence). This CDR3 region has 15 residues. CDR3 in DNA: TGTGCCAGCAGCTCCGGCAAGGGGGAAGCCTACGAGCAGTACTTC. Translation gives CASSSGKGEAYEQYF.

The V gene is TRBV7-9, the J gene TRBJ2-7; a weak D match, TRBD2 (6 bases). CDR1 is SEHNR, CDR2 FQNEAQ, per germline (reference sequence). The CDR3 has 14 amino acids. V dropped 5 bases and J dropped 3 bases, with 14 bases sitting between them. CDR3 in amino acids: CASSLSGTYYEQYF. CDR3 in DNA: TGTGCCAGCAGCCTGTCCGGGACTTACTACGAGCAGTACTTC.

The chain carries TRBV7-2 and TRBJ2-1, with TRBD2 matching over 8 bases. The germline gives CDR1 SGHTA, CDR2 FQGNSA. The CDR3 sequence is 16 residues long. The V gene end was trimmed by 1 base and the J gene end by 2 bases; junction bases not matched to a gene: 4. CDR3 DNA: TGTGCCAGCAGCTTAGTCTCGGGGGGGGCCTACAATGAGCAGTTCTTC. This translates into CASSLVSGGAYNEQFF. The whole variable domain, remainder taken from reference TRBV7-2 and TRBJ2-1, is GAGVSQSPSNKVTEKGKDVELRCDPISGHTALYWYRQSLGQGLEFLIYFQGNSAPDKSGLPSDRFSAERTGGSVSTLTIQRTQQEDSAVYLCASSLVSGGAYNEQFFGPGTRLTVL.

J is TRBJ2-2 and V is TRBV19, with a tentative D call TRBD2 (5 bases). The V and J ends lost 4 bases and 1 base respectively, with 13 bases between them. Germline loops: CDR1 LNHDA, CDR2 SQIVND (reference sequence). This CDR3 region has 16 residues. The CDR3 is CASSTRTGLNTGELFF. In nucleotides, the CDR3 is TGTGCCAGTAGTACCCGGACTGGTCTGAACACCGGGGAGCTGTTTTTT.

The chain is built from TRBV9 and TRBJ1-1, with D hard to call. The CDR3 has 12 amino acids. V was shortened by 3 bases and J by 3 bases, with 6 bases between the two germline ends. From germline, CDR1 is SGDLS and CDR2 YYNGEE. The CDR3 is CASSASDTEAFF. The CDR3 region has the DNA TGTGCCAGCAGCGCCTCCGACACTGAAGCTTTCTTT.

This clone showed up just once. J is TRBJ2-5 and V is TRBV19, with 12 bases that match TRBD2. Germline loops: CDR1 LNHDA, CDR2 SQIVND (reference sequence). The CDR3 totals 15 residues. V dropped 6 bases and J dropped 7; count of bases not matched to a gene: 9. CDR3 sequence reads: CASSATSGGPRTQYF. CDR3 DNA: TGTGCCAGTAGCGCGACTAGCGGGGGCCCCAGGACCCAGTACTTC.

The V call is TRBV10-2, the J call TRBJ2-7; 15 bases line up with TRBD2. After removal of 0 bases from V and 9 bases from J, the junction contained 12 bases not matched to a gene. This CDR3 is built from 18 residues. CDR1 is WSHSY and CDR2 is SAAADI in the germline V gene. This CDR3 reads CASSESRPGLAGGIGQYF. In nucleotides, the CDR3 is TGCGCCAGCAGTGAGTCGCGACCGGGACTAGCGGGGGGTATTGGGCAGTACTTC.

This clone appeared a single time. This chain joins TRBV6-6 and TRBJ2-7, with TRBD1 identical over 9 bases. In germline, CDR1 is MNHNY, CDR2 SVGAGI (reference sequence). J was trimmed by 7 bases and V by 5 bases; bases with no gene match: 9. This CDR3 is built from 14 residues. In DNA, the CDR3 is TGTGCCAGCAGTACGGACAGGGGCCGTGGAGAGCAGTACTTC. The encoded protein is CASSTDRGRGEQYF.

The chain links TRBV5-1 to TRBJ2-5; 7 bases agree with TRBD2. V was pared by 7 bases and J by 11 bases, with 14 bases of the junction left unmatched. Germline CDR1 and CDR2: SGHRS and YFSETQ. This CDR3 comprises 13 residues. In DNA form, the CDR3 reads TGCGCCAGCGGGGAGGGAGGGCCTAGGGAGCAGTACTTC. Protein sequence: CASGEGGPREQYF.

The rearrangement uses TRBV11-2 and TRBJ1-2; 9 positions agree with TRBD1. CDR1 and CDR2 from the germline V gene are SGHAT and FQNNGV. Trimming at V came to 6 bases and at J to 4 bases, leaving 6 bases not matched to a gene. This CDR3 has 14 residues. This CDR3 is CASRTTGGAYGYTF. The CDR3 nucleotides are TGTGCCAGCAGAACGACAGGGGGGGCCTATGGCTACACCTTC.

The genes are TRBV6-6 and TRBJ1-5; no reliable D call. This CDR3 spans 16 amino acids. In germline, CDR1 is MNHNY, CDR2 SVGAGI (reference sequence). V was cut by 5 bases and J by 5 bases, with 19 bases left in between. The CDR3 protein is CASSPRVREWDQPQHF. The CDR3 DNA sequence: TGTGCCAGCAGTCCTAGGGTTCGGGAGTGGGATCAGCCCCAGCATTTT.

The chain combines TRBV5-1 with TRBJ2-1; TRBD2 matches 7 bases. The CDR3 totals 16 residues. Germline V gene data show CDR1 as SGHRS and CDR2 as YFSETQ. J gave up 3 bases and V 1 base, and 7 bases lay outside the gene matches. CDR3 in amino acids: CASSLRLAVDYNEQFF. DNA of the CDR3: TGCGCCAGCAGCTTGCGGCTAGCGGTAGACTACAATGAGCAGTTCTTC. The entire variable domain, with the rest obtained from reference TRBV5-1 and TRBJ2-1, is as follows: KAGVTQTPRYLIKTRGQQVTLSCSPISGHRSVSWYQQTPGQGLQFLFEYFSETQRNKGNFPGRFSGRQFSNSRSEMNVSTLELGDSALYLCASSLRLAVDYNEQFFGPGTRLTVL.

This rearrangement joins TRBV19 to TRBJ2-4, with 9 bases identical to TRBD2. The V segment lost 2 bases and the J segment 9 bases; nucleotides outside the gene matches: 8. CDR1 and CDR2 from the germline V gene are LNHDA and SQIVND (reference sequence). This CDR3 contains 15 residues. CDR3 region: CASSISGGQGGIQYF. The CDR3 nucleotides are TGTGCCAGTAGTATAAGCGGGGGGCAGGGAGGCATTCAGTACTTC.

The chain employs TRBV27 and TRBJ2-4, with D hard to call. V was shortened by 6 bases and J by 7 bases, with 13 bases between the two germline ends. The CDR3 totals 13 residues. Per germline, CDR1 MNHEY and CDR2 SMNVEV (reference sequence). CDR3 sequence: CASSLSGDNIQYF. In nucleotides, the CDR3 is TGTGCCAGCAGCCTAAGTGGAGATAACATTCAGTACTTC.

The rearrangement uses TRBV4-3 and TRBJ1-2; D is perhaps TRBD1 (6 bases). CDR3 size: 16 residues. V lost 4 bases, J lost 4 bases, and 19 bases lay in between. CDR1 is LGHNA, CDR2 YSLEER, per germline. CDR3 sequence (DNA): TGCGCCAGCAGCCCTCTGGCTGGGGGCGGCTTCTATGGCTACACCTTC. Protein sequence: CASSPLAGGGFYGYTF.

The chain carries TRBV2 and TRBJ2-2; 8 bases fit TRBD1. V was pared by 6 bases and J by 3 bases, with 6 bases of the junction left unmatched. Per the germline V gene, CDR1 is SNHLY and CDR2 is FYNNEI. The CDR3 spans 15 residues. This CDR3 is CASSPDRGDTGELFF. As DNA, the CDR3 is TGTGCCAGCAGCCCTGACAGGGGTGACACCGGGGAGCTGTTTTTT.

The chain recombines TRBV11-2 with TRBJ1-1; D is ambiguous. CDR3 size: 15 residues. Germline lookup yields CDR1 SGHAT and CDR2 FQNNGV. V was cut by 3 bases and J by 2 bases, with 13 bases left in between. The DNA of the CDR3 is TGTGCCAGCAGCTTTGGAGGACTGTTCAACACTGAAGCTTTCTTT. Protein: CASSFGGLFNTEAFF.

The chain couples TRBV7-9 to TRBJ1-2, with TRBD1 matching 7 bases. The CDR3 contains 13 residues. Germline V CDR1 and CDR2: SEHNR, FQNEAQ (reference sequence). V dropped 2 bases and J dropped 7; count of bases not matched to a gene: 4. Written as DNA, the CDR3 is TGTGCCAGCAGCTTATTCGGACAGGCTGGCTACACCTTC. Protein sequence: CASSLFGQAGYTF.

The CDR3 DNA reads as TGCGCCAGCAGCCAAGACGTACAGGGGTCCTACGAGCAGTACTTC. This gives the protein CASSQDVQGSYEQYF. The V call is TRBV4-3, the J call TRBJ2-7; 7 bases line up with TRBD1. J was trimmed by 1 base and V by 0 bases; bases with no gene match: 3. Germline CDR1 is LGHNA and CDR2 is YSLEER. The CDR3 totals 15 residues.

V gene TRBV29-1 combines with J gene TRBJ2-5; 7 bases map to TRBD1. Germline CDR1 reads SQVTM; CDR2 reads ANQGSEA. This CDR3 spans 12 amino acids. With V trimmed by 4 bases and J by 6 bases, 5 bases remained unmatched. The CDR3 DNA sequence: TGCAGCGTTGGACAGGGCTTGCAGACCCAGTACTTC. It translates to CSVGQGLQTQYF.

The V and J genes are TRBV28 and TRBJ1-2; TRBD1 matches at 8 bases. The CDR3 sequence is 14 residues long. J gave up 8 bases and V 6 bases, and 11 bases lay outside the gene matches. CDR1 and CDR2 from the germline V gene are MDHEN and SYDVKM. The CDR3 DNA reads TGTGCCAGCAGATTCACGACAGGGGCGGGCGGCTACACCTTC. Translating gives CASRFTTGAGGYTF.

The rearrangement joins TRBV14 to TRBJ1-1; possible D gene TRBD1, 5 bases. The V gene's germline CDR1 is SGHDN and CDR2 FVKESK. Trimming shortened V by 4 bases and J by 7 bases, and 13 bases separated the two germline ends. The CDR3 contains 13 residues. CDR3 loop: CASSRGHSGEAFF. The DNA for the CDR3 is TGTGCCAGCAGCCGCGGACATTCGGGTGAAGCTTTCTTT.

This clone came up many times. This chain connects TRBV19 to TRBJ2-7; D perhaps matches TRBD1 (6 bases). This CDR3 comprises 15 residues. Trimming removed 5 bases at V and 8 bases at J, with 22 bases between. Germline CDR1 LNHDA, CDR2 SQIVND (reference sequence). CDR3 nucleotides: TGTGCCAGTAGTCCAACCGGGTCCCAGGGGTCGAAGCAGTACTTC. Protein: CASSPTGSQGSKQYF.